This TCR beta chain appears in the sequencing data of a study of T cells in Graves' hyperthyroidism and ophthalmopathy. Study-level findings and limits: In the analysis, a 13 V-J model separated ophthalmopathy from stable hyperthyroidism.

It was RNA transcripts that yielded the amplified TCR beta CDR3 regions. When the TCR CDR3 underwent first-round RT-PCR, the HTBI primer set was used. TCRdb itself ran the multiplex PCR reads through MiXCR, one entry per CDR3 protein. The sample has 600,000 or so distinct CDR3 sequences; around 16% are singletons. This clonotype was observed at least ten times. The antigen is unknown. The CDR3 runs 15 residues. Unmatched junction bases numbered 2, after V lost 4 bases and J lost 0 bases. The germline V gene encodes CDR1 LGHDT and CDR2 YNNKEL (reference sequence). No ophthalmopathy progression within 18 months constituted stable Graves' hyperthyroidism.

The V call is TRBV3-1, the J call TRBJ2-2; 7 bases agree with TRBD1. The TCR sequence derives from a woman in her 30s with Graves' hyperthyroidism. Sequenced sample: blood. The CDR3 DNA is TGTGCCAGCAGCCGGGGGACAGCGAACACCGGGGAGCTGTTTTTT. It translates to CASSRGTANTGELFF.